This entry lists 32 T cell receptor beta chains sequenced from one sample in a study of T cell responses to AZD1222 COVID-19 vaccine. TCRdb keeps only in-frame clones here, not all; method: immunoSEQ multiplex PCR. Of about 120,000 clones listed, roughly 88% are singletons. The input for sequencing was peripheral blood, taken on day 0 of AZD1222 vaccination. The receptors come from an adult in good health.

This clone was seen only a few times. The V gene is TRBV28, the J gene TRBJ2-7, with a weak D call TRBD2 (6 bases). CDR1 MDHEN and CDR2 SYDVKM come from the germline V gene. Trimming removed 10 bases from V and 0 bases from J, with 19 bases in between. CDR3 length equals 15 residues. DNA for the CDR3: TGTGCCACAGCACTTGGGGGAGGTCTCTCCTACGAGCAGTACTTC. It specifies CATALGGGLSYEQYF.

A single count supports this clone. J is TRBJ1-1 and V is TRBV5-1; D ambiguous. CDR1 is SGHRS and CDR2 is YFSETQ in the germline V gene. V lost 0 bases to trimming and J lost 0 bases, with 6 bases between them. This CDR3 spans 14 amino acids. The CDR3 sequence: CASSLAYLNTEAFF. The CDR3 DNA follows: TGCGCCAGCAGCTTGGCCTATTTGAACACTGAAGCTTTCTTT.

The rearrangement joins TRBV6-5 to TRBJ1-4, with TRBD1 matching 7 bases. CDR3 size: 14 residues. The germline CDR1 and CDR2 sequences are MNHEY and SVGAGI. Trimming cost V 6 bases and J 3 bases; bases outside gene matches: 4. In DNA, the CDR3 is TGTGCCAGCAGGTTCGGGACAGCTAATGAAAAACTGTTTTTT. Amino acids: CASRFGTANEKLFF.

The chain couples TRBV19 to TRBJ1-2, with TRBD1 as a possible D gene (6 bases). CDR1 is LNHDA, CDR2 SQIVND, per germline (reference sequence). V lost 7 bases, J lost 4 bases, and 28 bases lay in between. The CDR3 totals 18 residues. CDR3 nucleotides: TGTGCCAGTACCCAAGACCTTCGGGGGCGCATAACTGGCTATGGCTACACCTTC. Residues: CASTQDLRGRITGYGYTF.

The chain combines TRBV10-3 with TRBJ2-3; no clear D gene. V lost 7 bases to trimming and J lost 2 bases, with 10 bases between them. CDR3 length equals 13 residues. Germline V lookup: CDR1 ENHRY, CDR2 SYGVKD. The CDR3 spells CAIIDGFTDTQYF. The CDR3 nucleotides read TGTGCCATCATAGACGGGTTCACAGATACGCAGTATTTT.

The chain combines TRBV7-6 with TRBJ1-1, with TRBD1 as a possible D gene (6 bases). The CDR3 spans 17 residues. V lost 5 bases and J lost 0, with 19 bases in between. Germline CDR1 is SGHVS and CDR2 is FNYEAQ. CDR3 in amino acids: CASSPDWGQDLNTEAFF. CDR3 nucleotide sequence: TGTGCCAGCAGCCCCGATTGGGGACAAGACTTGAACACTGAAGCTTTCTTT.

The rearrangement uses TRBV5-1 and TRBJ1-3, with D maybe TRBD1 (5 bases). Germline-derived CDR1 and CDR2 are SGHRS and YFSETQ. The CDR3 extends over 16 amino acids. The V gene lost 6 bases and the J gene lost 0 bases, with 16 bases spanning the gap. The DNA for the CDR3 is TGCGCCAGCAAGCGGGGGGACCCCTACTCTGGAAACACCATATATTTT. It specifies CASKRGDPYSGNTIYF.

This chain links TRBV5-1 with TRBJ2-5; 10 positions match TRBD2. J gave up 3 bases and V 4 bases, and 9 bases lay outside the gene matches. The germline gives CDR1 SGHRS, CDR2 YFSETQ. The CDR3 length is 16 residues. Here the CDR3 DNA reads TGCGCCAGCAGCCTAGGACTAAGCGGGGGGGAAGAGACCCAGTACTTC. Protein product: CASSLGLSGGEETQYF.

The chain employs TRBV19 and TRBJ2-7, with a possible D match to TRBD1 (5 bases). V was clipped by 8 bases and J by 2 bases, with 19 bases between them. The germline V gene encodes CDR1 LNHDA and CDR2 SQIVND (reference sequence). The CDR3 contains 15 residues. The CDR3 coding sequence is TGTGCCAGTGGGTTCCAGGCAGGGCCCCCCTACGAGCAGTACTTC. This codes for CASGFQAGPPYEQYF.

This chain uses TRBV15 with TRBJ2-7; D ambiguous. Germline V CDR1 and CDR2: LNHNV, YYDKDF (reference sequence). CDR3 length equals 13 residues. V was pared by 0 bases and J by 1 base, with 4 bases between. CDR3 protein: CATSRDFSYEQYF. In DNA form, the CDR3 reads TGTGCCACCAGCAGAGACTTTTCCTACGAGCAGTACTTC.

The chain links TRBV7-9 to TRBJ1-5, with D tentatively TRBD1 (6 bases). V lost 5 bases and J lost 2, with 10 bases in between. The CDR3 contains 14 residues. Germline V gives CDR1 SEHNR, CDR2 FQNEAQ (reference sequence). In DNA, the CDR3 is TGTGCCAGCAGCGGGACAAGGGGCAATCAGCCCCAGCATTTT. It codes for CASSGTRGNQPQHF.

The chain combines TRBV7-3 with TRBJ1-2; possibly TRBD1 for D (6 bases). The germline V gene encodes CDR1 SGHTA and CDR2 FQGTGA. The CDR3 is 14 amino acids. V lost 5 bases to trimming and J lost 3 bases, with 13 bases between them. CDR3 DNA: TGTGCCAGCAGCGTCGGACAGTACGACTATGGCTACACCTTC. Translated, it gives CASSVGQYDYGYTF.

The V and J genes are TRBV10-3 and TRBJ1-3, with TRBD1 identical over 8 bases. V was clipped by 6 bases and J by 4 bases; unmatched bases: 5. The CDR3 extends over 14 amino acids. Per the germline V gene, CDR1 is ENHRY and CDR2 is SYGVKD. CDR3: CAIRDGQGGNTIYF. The CDR3 bases are TGTGCCATCAGAGACGGACAGGGCGGAAACACCATATATTTT.

This clone was detected only once. The genes are TRBV10-3 and TRBJ1-2, with TRBD1 matching 9 bases. The CDR3 runs to 13 residues. Losses at the gene ends were 8 bases for V and 3 bases for J; bases not matched to a gene: 4. In germline, CDR1 is ENHRY, CDR2 SYGVKD. CDR3 nucleotide sequence: TGTGCCATCGGACAGGGGAAGGACTATGGCTACACCTTC. Its protein is CAIGQGKDYGYTF.

V and J are TRBV5-4 and TRBJ2-7; TRBD1 matches 8 bases. Germline trimming cut 2 bases from V and 5 bases from J; bases unmatched to any gene: 0. This CDR3 is 12 amino acids long. Germline CDR1 reads SGHNT; CDR2 reads YYREEE (reference sequence). CDR3 sequence (DNA): TGTGCCAGCAGCTTACAGGGGGACGAGCAGTACTTC. This sequence encodes CASSLQGDEQYF.

The V call is TRBV18, the J call TRBJ2-7; D possibly corresponds to TRBD2 (6 bases). Germline lookup yields CDR1 KGHSH and CDR2 LQKENI. V gave up 5 bases and J gave up 1 base, with 6 bases separating them. The CDR3 extends over 12 amino acids. CDR3 sequence reads: CASSGGSYEQYF. The CDR3 DNA follows: TGTGCCAGCTCAGGGGGGTCCTACGAGCAGTACTTC.

The gene calls are TRBV3-1 (or the pseudogene TRBV3-2) and TRBJ1-2; D is unresolved. Trimming took 1 base from V and 8 from J, leaving 8 bases between them. The CDR3 is 12 residues long. Germline V gene sequence: CDR1 LGHDT, CDR2 YNNKEL (reference sequence). Here the CDR3 DNA reads TGTGCCAGCAGCCAAGGCGAATCGGGCTACACCTTC. Amino acids: CASSQGESGYTF.

This clone was found a few times. This chain uses TRBV6-5 with TRBJ1-1; no reliable D call. This CDR3 is 16 amino acids long. Germline CDR1 MNHEY, CDR2 SVGAGI. Trimming took off 4 bases at V and 6 bases at J, with 21 bases between the two ends. The CDR3 nucleotides read TGTGCCAGCAGTTTTTCAAACCGGGCTCAGGTACCTGAAGCTTTCTTT. Residues: CASSFSNRAQVPEAFF.

The V call is TRBV3-1 (or the pseudogene TRBV3-2), the J call TRBJ1-4, with D perhaps TRBD1 (5 bases). The CDR3 consists of 15 residues. Germline V lookup: CDR1 LGHDT, CDR2 YNNKEL (reference sequence). Trimming removed 1 base from V and 8 bases from J, with 14 bases in between. CDR3 loop: CASSQGVLQEEKLFF. The CDR3 nucleotides read TGTGCCAGCAGCCAAGGGGTTCTACAGGAGGAAAAACTGTTTTTT.

This chain joins TRBV7-6 and TRBJ1-2, with D maybe TRBD1 (6 bases). V gave up 3 bases and J gave up 2 bases, with 10 bases separating them. Germline lookup yields CDR1 SGHVS and CDR2 FNYEAQ. The CDR3 runs 14 residues. The CDR3 DNA is TGTGCCAGCAGCTTGGACAGCTTAAACTATGGCTACACCTTC. It translates to CASSLDSLNYGYTF. Complete variable domain (other parts from reference TRBV7-6 and TRBJ1-2): GAGVSQSPRYKVTKRGQDVALRCDPISGHVSLYWYRQALGQGPEFLTYFNYEAQQDKSGLPNDRFSAERPEGSISTLTIQRTEQRDSAMYRCASSLDSLNYGYTFGSGTRLTVV.

The rearrangement joins TRBV6-5 to TRBJ1-2; possibly TRBD1 for D (6 bases). The CDR3 consists of 11 residues. Germline V gene sequence: CDR1 MNHEY, CDR2 SVGAGI. The V end was cut by 8 bases, the J end by 6 bases, with 10 bases between. The CDR3 DNA follows: TGTGCCAGCGGGCAGGGGAATGGCTACACCTTC. Encoded protein: CASGQGNGYTF.

V is TRBV19 and J is TRBJ1-5; the D is unclear. The V end was cut by 5 bases, the J end by 4 bases, with 12 bases between. Germline V gives CDR1 LNHDA, CDR2 SQIVND (reference sequence). CDR3 length: 14 residues. This CDR3 reads CASSGQDRNQPQHF. The CDR3 nucleotides read TGTGCCAGTAGTGGGCAGGATCGGAATCAGCCCCAGCATTTT.

V is TRBV12-3 or TRBV12-4 and J is TRBJ2-2, with D uncertain. This CDR3 has 12 residues. Trimming stripped 6 bases from V and 3 bases from J, with 5 bases between. The CDR3 nucleotides read TGTGCCAGCAGCCAATACACCGGGGAGCTGTTTTTT. Its translation: CASSQYTGELFF.

The genes are TRBV6-5 and TRBJ2-3; TRBD2 might be the D (5 bases). Trimming took 0 bases from V and 4 from J, leaving 11 bases between them. Germline assignment: CDR1 MNHEY and CDR2 SVGAGI. The CDR3 covers 15 residues. The CDR3 sequence: CASSYSNRGPDTQYF. The CDR3 coding sequence is TGTGCCAGCAGTTACTCGAATCGAGGGCCAGATACGCAGTATTTT.

J is TRBJ1-1 and V is TRBV5-5; possible D gene TRBD1, 5 bases. Trimming removed 1 base at V and 4 bases at J, with 14 bases between. The length of the CDR3 is 15 residues. The V gene's germline CDR1 is SGHKS and CDR2 YYEKEE (reference sequence). CDR3 loop: CASSLTGDWVTEAFF. Written as DNA, the CDR3 is TGTGCCAGCAGCTTGACGGGGGACTGGGTCACTGAAGCTTTCTTT.

This chain links TRBV7-2 with TRBJ1-2; TRBD1 might be the D (5 bases). V was cut by 1 base and J by 6 bases, with 15 bases left in between. The CDR3 extends over 15 amino acids. Germline V gene sequence: CDR1 SGHTA, CDR2 FQGNSA. The CDR3 region has the DNA TGTGCCAGCAGCTTAGTGGGGGGAAGTTCGAATGGCTACACCTTC. Protein sequence: CASSLVGGSSNGYTF.

This clone was found a few times. The chain combines TRBV4-2 with TRBJ1-2; D gene unclear. Germline loops: CDR1 LGHNA, CDR2 YNFKEQ. The CDR3 runs 15 residues. The V end was cut by 1 base, the J end by 6 bases, with 15 bases between. The CDR3 DNA reads TGTGCCAGCAGCCAAGGAAACAGAGAGAGGGATGGCTACACCTTC. It codes for CASSQGNRERDGYTF.

This sequence joins TRBV4-1 and TRBJ1-4, with no clear D. Germline V gives CDR1 MGHRA, CDR2 YSYEKL. The length of the CDR3 is 14 residues. V shed 6 bases and J shed 8 bases, with 16 bases lying between them. CDR3 nucleotide sequence: TGCGCCAGCAGATACCTGGGTTTCGGGGAAAAACTGTTTTTT. It encodes CASRYLGFGEKLFF.

The V call is TRBV27, the J call TRBJ1-2; D gene ambiguous. V gave up 3 bases and J gave up 3 bases, with 14 bases separating them. CDR1 and CDR2 from the germline V gene are MNHEY and SMNVEV (reference sequence). The CDR3 is 15 residues long. CDR3 sequence reads: CASSLRAYADYGYTF. The CDR3 region has the DNA TGTGCCAGCAGTTTGAGAGCCTACGCGGACTATGGCTACACCTTC.

The chain combines TRBV19 with TRBJ2-2, with D hard to call. The germline V gene encodes CDR1 LNHDA and CDR2 SQIVND (reference sequence). With 3 bases removed from V and 1 base from J, the gap between germline ends came to 6 bases. The CDR3 consists of 14 residues. DNA of the CDR3: TGTGCCAGTAGTATTATAGGGAACACCGGGGAGCTGTTTTTT. This sequence encodes CASSIIGNTGELFF.

CDR3 DNA sequence: TGTGCCAGCTCGGACAGGGCCGGTGGTGGTGAAAAACTGTTTTTT. It encodes CASSDRAGGGEKLFF. The V and J genes are TRBV19 and TRBJ1-4, with 8 bases matching TRBD1. V was pared by 9 bases and J by 7 bases, with 13 bases of the junction left unmatched. The CDR3 is 15 residues long. Germline CDR1 LNHDA, CDR2 SQIVND (reference sequence).

The V call is TRBV19, the J call TRBJ2-7; 9 positions agree with TRBD1. The germline gives CDR1 LNHDA, CDR2 SQIVND (reference sequence). With 6 bases clipped from V and 0 bases from J, the junction kept 0 bases outside the gene matches. This CDR3 has 13 residues. CDR3 DNA: TGTGCCAGTAGGGGACAGGGCTCCTACGAGCAGTACTTC. Translating gives CASRGQGSYEQYF.